The source of this T cell receptor (beta chain) is a study of beta chain features in type 1 diabetes (dated by TCRdb to between 2017 and 2018). Describing the broader study: Mean age, gender distribution, total cell number and subset yield were not different between patients and healthy donors. In the study, TCRB repertoires of sorted circulating CD4+ T cell subsets from recently diagnosed type 1 diabetes patients were compared with those of matched healthy donors. Whereas all 30 or so donors provided naive and central memory subsets, regulatory and stem cell-like memory subsets were isolated from just 8 patients and roughly 8 healthy donors. A total of some 110 million sorted cells were examined across all samples, and the number of cells per subset was strongly correlated with RNA yield.

The paper as a whole reports these results and caveats: Naive, central memory and regulatory TCRB repertoires appeared to be more alike among patients than among healthy donors. At VDJ recombination sites, type 1 diabetes patients had fewer insertions and more deleted nucleotides, which implies abnormalities in thymic rearrangement. Because cDNA was sequenced instead of genomic DNA, highly expressing activated cells could be over-represented, though the groups showed no difference in activation or CD3 levels. In all four CD4+ subsets, TCRB CDR3 length was moderately but significantly shorter in type 1 diabetes patients. Only small numbers of individuals were included in the HLA sub-analyses, which left unresolved whether HLA type had any influence on TCRB rearrangement. Shorter templates might be favored by PCR, yet because patient and control samples were amplified and corrected together, any such skew would affect both groups equally.

This clone was seen only a few times. The antigen this receptor binds is unknown. No clone much larger than this one lies a single base away; base qualities are absent. Each donor gave one peripheral blood draw, roughly 0.12 L on average, collected into heparinised tubes. A BD FACSAria II and a panel including CD45RO, CCR7, CD25, CD127, CD95 and CD27 were used to sort naive, central memory, regulatory and stem cell-like memory CD4+ T cells. Every sorted population had a purity above 98%. PBMCs were isolated immediately by Lymphoprep density gradient centrifugation and stained directly without culture. So that batch effects would be minimized, each experiment stained and sorted samples in pairs, pairing one healthy donor with one patient. The CDR3 contains 14 residues, cysteine and phenylalanine counted. The only DNA kept is the CDR3, 42 bases in frame from the first base. The junction shows trimming of 0 bases on V and 5 bases on J, plus 12 bases between the germline ends. Looking up the germline V gene yields CDR1 SGHDT and CDR2 YYEEEE.

The entire amount of isolated RNA was reverse transcribed using the High Capacity cDNA Reverse Transcription Kit, so the sequenced TCRB transcripts were expressed ones. Deep immunoSEQ sequencing was performed on naive, central memory and regulatory T cell samples, with an average of roughly 4 million total reads per sample. After sorted cells were lysed in RLT buffer, RNA was extracted with DNase-treated RNeasy Micro or Mini kits, with the choice depending on cell number. To prevent cross-contamination, every cell subset was processed on its own, while patient and healthy donor samples were processed together. The immunoSEQ multiplex PCR was used to amplify TCRB sequences from cDNA, yielding 87-bp fragments that span the CDR3 region. Sequencing of the amplicons was done on the Illumina HiSeq platform. Per the source publication's procedure: Synthetic template baselines were used to correct PCR bias computationally, reads within Hamming distance 2 were collapsed, and singletons that could not be merged were discarded. Reads were aligned to IMGT to assign V, D and J genes, CDR3 length, and insertions or deletions at six rearrangement sites. Within each subset, clonotype counts were normalized to sorted cell number, after which true diversity and Gini coefficients were computed with the tcR R package. The overlap coefficient, calculated on TCRB nucleotide sequences, was used to measure repertoire sharing. This is the immuneACCESS table as TCRdb keeps it, with only in-frame sequences that have V and J called. A part of the clones is gone; compared with another copy, unresolved V genes explain less than half, and the rest is unexplained. D and trimming come from the DNA, and the V and J calls and clone size come from that table. For this sample the table gives approximately 150,000 clones, of which 7.5% to 9.5% were detected only once. The top ten clones comprise 0.6% to 0.9% of the sample.

The sequencing sample was made of central memory CD4+ T cells from blood. This receptor was obtained from a man between 25 and 39 years old with type 1 diabetes. The sequence is built from TRBV5-6 and TRBJ2-7, with the D gene not confidently named. The CDR3 sequence is CASSLVYSPNEQYF. The bases are TGTGCCAGCAGCTTGGTATACAGCCCTAACGAGCAGTACTTC.